One sample yielded the 8 T cell receptor beta chains listed below, sequenced in a study of Graves' ophthalmopathy and Graves' hyperthyroidism. Beta-chain TCR CDR3 regions were amplified from RNA transcripts. HTBI-primed RT-PCR formed the first round, and a multiplex PCR formed the second. TCRdb recomputed calls from the multiplex PCR reads with MiXCR, one row per CDR3 protein. The sample carries approximately 160,000 distinct CDR3 sequences, 39% recorded once. The specimen sequenced was peripheral blood. Every receptor here comes from a man aged 30-40 years with Graves' ophthalmopathy.

V usage is TRBV11-2 and J usage is TRBJ2-2, with 8 bases fitting TRBD2. This CDR3 is 16 amino acids long. The J segment lost 3 bases and the V segment lost 5 bases, leaving 8 bases of the junction unmatched. CDR1 SGHAT and CDR2 FQNNGV come from the germline V gene. CDR3 sequence: CASSGFSGKHTGELFF. The DNA for the CDR3 is TGTGCCAGCAGCGGATTTAGCGGGAAACACACCGGGGAGCTGTTTTTT. Using reference TRBV11-2 and TRBJ2-2 for the parts outside the CDR3, the full variable domain is EAGVAQSPRYKIIEKRQSVAFWCNPISGHATLYWYQQILGQGPKLLIQFQNNGVVDDSQLPKDRFSAERLKGVDSTLKIQPAKLEDSAVYLCASSGFSGKHTGELFFGEGSRLTVL.

The chain recombines TRBV6-2 or TRBV6-3 with TRBJ2-5; perhaps TRBD2 as D (6 bases). This CDR3 contains 14 residues. V lost 7 bases, J lost 4 bases, and 16 bases lay in between. Germline V gene sequence: CDR1 MNHEY, CDR2 SVGEGT. Here the CDR3 reads CASTPRGTGETQYF. The DNA for the CDR3 is TGTGCCAGCACTCCCCGGGGGACCGGAGAGACCCAGTACTTC.

This clonotype was seen many times. The gene calls are TRBV4-1 and TRBJ2-7; TRBD2 aligns across 9 bases. The CDR3 length is 17 residues. Trimming cost V 0 bases and J 3 bases; bases outside gene matches: 9. Germline-derived CDR1 and CDR2 are MGHRA and YSYEKL. CDR3: CASSQERDSSGVYEQYF. The DNA for the CDR3 is TGCGCCAGCAGCCAAGAGAGGGACTCTAGCGGGGTCTACGAGCAGTACTTC.

The chain combines TRBV6-2 or TRBV6-3 with TRBJ2-7, with a possible D match to TRBD1 (6 bases). CDR1 is MNHEY, CDR2 SVGEGT, per germline. The germline V and J ends were trimmed by 2 bases and 4 bases, with 12 bases remaining between them. This CDR3 has 14 amino acids. This CDR3 reads CASSYRGSGYEQYF. DNA for the CDR3: TGTGCCAGCAGTTACAGGGGGAGCGGTTACGAGCAGTACTTC.

There are many counts of this clonotype. The chain links TRBV6-2 or TRBV6-3 to TRBJ2-3, with 16 bases lining up with TRBD2. Trimming took 4 bases from V and 1 from J; bases not matched to a gene: 8. The germline gives CDR1 MNHEY, CDR2 SVGEGT. The CDR3 has 19 residues. The CDR3 bases are TGTGCCAGCAGTTCCAGGGGACTAGCGGGAGGGGGGCGCACAGATACGCAGTATTTT. It is translated as CASSSRGLAGGGRTDTQYF.

The sample holds many counts of this clonotype. The genes are TRBV30 and TRBJ2-7; D call uncertain. Trimming cost V 0 bases and J 3 bases, with 9 bases left between them. Germline lookup yields CDR1 GTSNPN and CDR2 SVGIG (reference sequence). This CDR3 comprises 13 residues. The CDR3 coding sequence is TGTGCCTGGAGTGTACAGAGAGACTACGAGCAGTACTTC. Its protein product is CAWSVQRDYEQYF.

The chain couples TRBV5-1 to TRBJ2-7; 10 nucleotides match TRBD2. CDR3 length equals 15 residues. Trimming at V came to 0 bases and at J to 7 bases, leaving 7 bases not matched to a gene. From germline, CDR1 is SGHRS and CDR2 YFSETQ. CDR3 sequence: CASSLAAGGPGEQYF. CDR3 nucleotide sequence: TGCGCCAGCAGCTTGGCAGCGGGAGGGCCAGGGGAGCAGTACTTC.

This clonotype was detected many times. V gene TRBV7-8 combines with J gene TRBJ2-5, with D unresolved. The CDR3 is 13 residues long. CDR1 and CDR2 from the germline V gene are SGHVS and FQNEAQ. Trimming pared 2 bases from V and 1 base from J, leaving 5 bases between. CDR3 sequence (DNA): TGTGCCAGCAGCTTACCAGTCCAAGAGACCCAGTACTTC. Protein: CASSLPVQETQYF.